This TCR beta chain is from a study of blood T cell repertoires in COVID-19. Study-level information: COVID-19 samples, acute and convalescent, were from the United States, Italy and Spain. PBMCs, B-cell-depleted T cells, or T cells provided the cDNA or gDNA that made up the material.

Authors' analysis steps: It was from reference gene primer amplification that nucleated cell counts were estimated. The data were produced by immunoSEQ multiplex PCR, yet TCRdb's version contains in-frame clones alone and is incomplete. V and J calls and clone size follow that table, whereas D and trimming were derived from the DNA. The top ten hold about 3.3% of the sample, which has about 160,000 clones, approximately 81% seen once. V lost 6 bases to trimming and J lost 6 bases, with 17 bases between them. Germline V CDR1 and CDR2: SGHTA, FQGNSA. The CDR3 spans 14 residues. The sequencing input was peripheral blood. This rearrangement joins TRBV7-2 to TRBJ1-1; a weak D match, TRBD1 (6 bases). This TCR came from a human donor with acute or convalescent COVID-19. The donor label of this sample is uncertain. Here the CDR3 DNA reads TGTGCCAGCAGAAGCCGACCAAACAGGGCTGAAGCTTTCTTT. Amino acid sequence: CASRSRPNRAEAFF.